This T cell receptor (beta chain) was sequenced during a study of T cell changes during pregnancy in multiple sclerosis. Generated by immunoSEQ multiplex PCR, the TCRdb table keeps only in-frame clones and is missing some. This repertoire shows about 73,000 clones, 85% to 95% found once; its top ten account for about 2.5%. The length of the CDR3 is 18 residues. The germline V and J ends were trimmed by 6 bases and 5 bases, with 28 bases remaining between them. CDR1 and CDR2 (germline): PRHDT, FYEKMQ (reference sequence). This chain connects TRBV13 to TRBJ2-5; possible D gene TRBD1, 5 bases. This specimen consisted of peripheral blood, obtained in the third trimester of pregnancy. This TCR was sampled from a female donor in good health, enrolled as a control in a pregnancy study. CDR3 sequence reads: CASRPILQVSPPRETQYF. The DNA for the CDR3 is TGTGCCAGCAGACCCATATTACAGGTTTCCCCACCCCGTGAGACCCAGTACTTC.